The following is a T cell receptor beta chain sequence with its context. Sequencing was performed with immunoSEQ multiplex PCR; in TCRdb, only in-frame clones are kept and a portion is missing. The data contain about 110,000 clones, under 95% of them singletons. This sample is drawn from a study of OX40 agonist ivuxolimab in advanced cancers. This CDR3 region has 15 residues. Germline CDR1 MGHRA, CDR2 YSYEKL. Trimming removed 2 bases at V and 4 bases at J, with 15 bases between. This chain uses TRBV4-1 with TRBJ2-7; a weak D match, TRBD2 (7 bases). The sequencing here drew on CD4+ or CD8+ T cells sorted from blood, taken in a trial of the OX40 agonist ivuxolimab. The sequence was obtained from an adult with an advanced solid tumor such as melanoma, head and neck, liver or kidney cancer. The CDR3 loop is CASSQTPGEGYEQYF. The CDR3 region has the DNA TGCGCCAGCAGCCAAACCCCAGGGGAGGGTTACGAGCAGTACTTC.